This T cell receptor (beta chain) is drawn from a study of technical replicates of blood from several donors (dated by TCRdb to between 2016 and 2019). Details on this clone: Which antigen it targets is not known. Nothing much larger sits one base from this clone, and base qualities are not available.

V is clipped by 1 base and J by 2 bases, and the sequence between their germline boundaries is 14 bases long. Reading the germline V gene gives CDR1 SNHLY and CDR2 FYNNEI. The CDR3 measures 16 amino acids from cysteine to phenylalanine. Just the 48-base CDR3 DNA is kept, in frame starting at base 1. Receptors were amplified or captured by the immunoSEQ multiplex PCR assay. TCRdb carries this immuneACCESS record with in-frame sequences only. Its versions omit some clonotypes, under half of them owing to an unresolved V gene in the studies checked, with the rest unexplained. A total of under 75,000 clones appear in this sample, approximately 93% of them only once. About 0.4% of the sample is taken by the ten largest.

The sequence links TRBV2 to TRBJ1-1, and the D gene may be TRBD1, 5 bases matching. The TCR originated in a human donor in good health. The sample comprised T cells isolated from PBMCs. The nucleotides read TGTGCCAGCAGTGAAGGGGGCGTGAATTTCAACACTGAAGCTTTCTTT. The encoded protein is CASSEGGVNFNTEAFF.